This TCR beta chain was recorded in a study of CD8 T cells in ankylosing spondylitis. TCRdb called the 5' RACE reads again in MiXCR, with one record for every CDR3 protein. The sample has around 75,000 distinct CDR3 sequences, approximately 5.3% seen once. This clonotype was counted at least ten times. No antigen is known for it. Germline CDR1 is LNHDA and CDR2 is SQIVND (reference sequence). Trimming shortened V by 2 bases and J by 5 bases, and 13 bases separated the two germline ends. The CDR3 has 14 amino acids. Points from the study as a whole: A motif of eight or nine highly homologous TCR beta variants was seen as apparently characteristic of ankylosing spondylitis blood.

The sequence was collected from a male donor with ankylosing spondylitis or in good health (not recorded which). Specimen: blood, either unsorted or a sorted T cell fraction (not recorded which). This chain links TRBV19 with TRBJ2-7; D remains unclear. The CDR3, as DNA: TGTGCCAGTAGTATATCAAGAACGTCCGACGAGCAGTACTTC. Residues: CASSISRTSDEQYF.